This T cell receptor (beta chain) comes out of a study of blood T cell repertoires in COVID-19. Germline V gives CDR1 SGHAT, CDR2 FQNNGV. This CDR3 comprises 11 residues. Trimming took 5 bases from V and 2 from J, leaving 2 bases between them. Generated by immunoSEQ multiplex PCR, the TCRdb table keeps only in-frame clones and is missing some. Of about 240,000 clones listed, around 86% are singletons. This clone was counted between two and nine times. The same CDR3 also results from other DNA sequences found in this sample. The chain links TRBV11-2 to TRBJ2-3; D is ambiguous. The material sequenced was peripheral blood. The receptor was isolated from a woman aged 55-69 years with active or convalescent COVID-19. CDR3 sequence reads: CASSHTDTQYF. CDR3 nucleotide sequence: TGTGCCAGCAGCCACACAGATACGCAGTATTTT.